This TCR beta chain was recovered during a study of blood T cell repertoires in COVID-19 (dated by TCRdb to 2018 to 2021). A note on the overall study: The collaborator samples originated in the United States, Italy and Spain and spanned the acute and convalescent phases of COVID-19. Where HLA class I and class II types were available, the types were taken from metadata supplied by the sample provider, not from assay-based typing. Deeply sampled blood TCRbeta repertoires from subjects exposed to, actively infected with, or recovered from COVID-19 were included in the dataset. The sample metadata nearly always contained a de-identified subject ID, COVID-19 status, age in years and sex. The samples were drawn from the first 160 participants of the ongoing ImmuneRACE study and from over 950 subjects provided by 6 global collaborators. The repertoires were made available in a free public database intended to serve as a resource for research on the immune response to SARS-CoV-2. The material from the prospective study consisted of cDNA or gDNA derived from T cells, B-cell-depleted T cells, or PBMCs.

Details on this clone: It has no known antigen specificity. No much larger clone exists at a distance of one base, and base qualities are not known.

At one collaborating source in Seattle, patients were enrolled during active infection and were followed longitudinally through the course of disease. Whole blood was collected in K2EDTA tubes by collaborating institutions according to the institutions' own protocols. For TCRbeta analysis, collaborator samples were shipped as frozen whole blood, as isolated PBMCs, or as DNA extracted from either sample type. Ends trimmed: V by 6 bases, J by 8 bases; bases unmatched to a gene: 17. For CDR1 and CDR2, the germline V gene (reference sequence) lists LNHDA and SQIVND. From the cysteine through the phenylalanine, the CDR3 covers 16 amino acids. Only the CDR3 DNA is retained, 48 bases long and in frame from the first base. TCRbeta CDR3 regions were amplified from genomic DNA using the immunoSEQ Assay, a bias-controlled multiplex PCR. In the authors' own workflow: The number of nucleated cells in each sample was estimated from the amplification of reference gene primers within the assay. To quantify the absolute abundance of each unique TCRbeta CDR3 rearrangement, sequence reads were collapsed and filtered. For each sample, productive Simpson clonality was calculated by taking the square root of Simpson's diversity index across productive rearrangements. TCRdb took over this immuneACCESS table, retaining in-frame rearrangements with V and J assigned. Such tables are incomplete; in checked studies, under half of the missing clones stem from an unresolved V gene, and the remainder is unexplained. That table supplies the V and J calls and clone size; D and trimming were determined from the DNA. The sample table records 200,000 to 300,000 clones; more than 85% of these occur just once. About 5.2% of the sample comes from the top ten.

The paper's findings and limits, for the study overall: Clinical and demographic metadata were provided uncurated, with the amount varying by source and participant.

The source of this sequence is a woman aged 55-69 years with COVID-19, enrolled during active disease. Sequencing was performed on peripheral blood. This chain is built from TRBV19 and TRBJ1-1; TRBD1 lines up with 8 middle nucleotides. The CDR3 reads CASRWTGPQRGGEAFF. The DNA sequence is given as TGTGCCAGTAGGTGGACAGGGCCGCAACGCGGGGGCGAAGCTTTCTTT.